The source of this T cell receptor (beta chain) is a study of Graves' ophthalmopathy and Graves' hyperthyroidism. TCR beta CDR3 amplification used RNA transcripts. Investigators did first-round RT-PCR with HTBI primers, then second-round multiplex PCR. TCRdb used MiXCR to reprocess the multiplex PCR reads, holding one entry per CDR3 protein. The sample holds 40,000 to 50,000 distinct CDR3 sequences, over 45% seen once. The study enrolled ophthalmopathy donors with moderate-to-severe activity, CAS ≥3, NOSPECS ≥4 and duration under 3 months. Diagnosis used clinical symptoms, serum thyroxine, TRAb, thyroid ultrasound and orbital computed tomography. V gave up 3 bases and J gave up 1 base, with 12 bases separating them. The CDR3 consists of 15 residues. CDR1 and CDR2 from the germline V gene are SGHTA and FQGTGA. Regarding this clonotype: The target antigen is unknown.

Study results and limitations: For predicting ophthalmopathy progression, the model had 55% to 71% sensitivity and around 72% specificity. Detection in blood was also observed for most expanded thyroid clonotypes above 0.001 frequency.

Sequences were obtained from peripheral blood. The V and J genes are TRBV7-3 and TRBJ1-1, with D unresolved. The source is an adult man with Graves' ophthalmopathy. CDR3: CASSFKPGGNTEAFF. The CDR3 coding sequence is TGTGCCAGCAGCTTTAAACCCGGAGGGAACACTGAAGCTTTCTTT.